The entry below describes one T cell receptor beta chain. The antigen is unknown. Clones were read by immunoSEQ multiplex PCR, and TCRdb kept only the in-frame ones, dropping some. Seen here are 300 to 400 clones, approximately 78% observed once, and the top ten hold around 16%. Trimming took 6 bases from V and 1 from J; bases not matched to a gene: 4. This CDR3 is 16 amino acids long. Germline CDR1 is MRHNA and CDR2 is SNTAGT. This entry comes from a study of chemoradiotherapy in HPV16-positive cancers. Study-wide findings and caveats: Candidate HPV-specific clones and E7-related TCR motifs grew in tumor during treatment. Functional assays defining HPV-specific T cells used only a couple of HPV16-positive patients.

This sequence originates from a human donor with HPV-associated anogenital cancer. The gene calls are TRBV6-4 and TRBJ2-3; 13 nucleotides match TRBD2. The sequencing here drew on tumor tissue, taken from a patient who underwent chemoradiotherapy. The CDR3 bases are TGTGCCAGCAGCGCCGGGACTAGCGGGGGCACAGATACGCAGTATTTT. Amino acids: CASSAGTSGGTDTQYF.